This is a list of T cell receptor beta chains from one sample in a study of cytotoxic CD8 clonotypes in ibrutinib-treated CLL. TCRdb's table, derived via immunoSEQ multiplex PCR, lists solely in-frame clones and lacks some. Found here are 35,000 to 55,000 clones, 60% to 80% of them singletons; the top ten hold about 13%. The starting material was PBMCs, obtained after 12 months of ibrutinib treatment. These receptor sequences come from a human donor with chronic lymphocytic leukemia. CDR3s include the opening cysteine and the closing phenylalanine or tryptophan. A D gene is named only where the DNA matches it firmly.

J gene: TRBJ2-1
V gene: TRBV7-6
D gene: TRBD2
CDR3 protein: CASSLGTSGGNNEQFF

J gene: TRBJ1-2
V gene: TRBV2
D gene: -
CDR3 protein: CASSERQVTNYGYTF

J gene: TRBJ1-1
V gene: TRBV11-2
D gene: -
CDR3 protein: CASSLLSILPEAFF

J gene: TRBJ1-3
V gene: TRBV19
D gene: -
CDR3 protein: CASSNRQPGENTIYF

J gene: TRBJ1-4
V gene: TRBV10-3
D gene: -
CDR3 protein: CAISVWENEKLFF

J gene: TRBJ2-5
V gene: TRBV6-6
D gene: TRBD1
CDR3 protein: CASSYPSDRGQETQYF

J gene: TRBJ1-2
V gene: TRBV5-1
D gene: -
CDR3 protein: CASSQDPGYGYTF

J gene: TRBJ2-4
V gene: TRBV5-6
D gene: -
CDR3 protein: CASSLVGVAKNIQYF

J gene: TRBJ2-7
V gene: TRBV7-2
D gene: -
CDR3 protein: CASSSLVGSLGEQYF

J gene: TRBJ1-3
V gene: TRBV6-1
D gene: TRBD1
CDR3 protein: CASSSETGDGNTIYF

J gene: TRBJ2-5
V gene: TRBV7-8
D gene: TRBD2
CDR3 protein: CASSPRGLAGVGGTQYF

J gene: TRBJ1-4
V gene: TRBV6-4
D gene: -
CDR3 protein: CASSDHFPTNEKLFF

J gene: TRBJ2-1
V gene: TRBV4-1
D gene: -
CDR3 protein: CASSQRGVHNEQFF

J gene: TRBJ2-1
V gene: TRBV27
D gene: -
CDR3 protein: CASQAGGVYNEQFF

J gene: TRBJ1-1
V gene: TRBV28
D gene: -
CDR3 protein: CASSNHKGAFF

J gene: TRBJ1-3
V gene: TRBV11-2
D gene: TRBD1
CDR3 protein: CASSLVGTGLYGNTIYF

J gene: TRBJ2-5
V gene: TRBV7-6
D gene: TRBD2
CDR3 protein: CASSNSGGPETQYF

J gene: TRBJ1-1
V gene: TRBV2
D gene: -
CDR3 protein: CASEIWGINTEAFF

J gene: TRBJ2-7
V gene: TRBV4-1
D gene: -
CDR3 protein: CASSQFQGYEQYF

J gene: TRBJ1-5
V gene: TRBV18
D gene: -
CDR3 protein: CASSPLSNQPQHF

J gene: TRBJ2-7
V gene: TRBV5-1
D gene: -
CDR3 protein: CASSLNAGDPSSYEQYF

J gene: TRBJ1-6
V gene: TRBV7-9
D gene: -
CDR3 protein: CASSPPPVSPLHF

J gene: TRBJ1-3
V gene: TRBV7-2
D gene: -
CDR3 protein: CASSSGGGSGNTIYF

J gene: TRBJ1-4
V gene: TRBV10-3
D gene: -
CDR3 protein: CAISELQGIHEKLFF

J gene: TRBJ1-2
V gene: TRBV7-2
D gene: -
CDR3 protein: CASSRPGTINNYGYTF

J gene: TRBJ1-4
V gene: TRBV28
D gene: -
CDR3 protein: CASSLQGLNEKLFF

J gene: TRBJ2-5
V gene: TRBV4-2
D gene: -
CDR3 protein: CASSQDGWASVETQYF

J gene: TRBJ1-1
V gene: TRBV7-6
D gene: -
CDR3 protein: CASSSQGPNTEAFF

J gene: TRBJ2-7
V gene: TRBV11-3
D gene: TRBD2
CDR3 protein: CASSFVLLAGGYEQYF

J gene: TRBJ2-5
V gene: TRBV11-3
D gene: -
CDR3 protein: CASSPGSRGETQYF

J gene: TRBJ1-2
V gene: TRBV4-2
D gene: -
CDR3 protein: CASSQDSYSYTF

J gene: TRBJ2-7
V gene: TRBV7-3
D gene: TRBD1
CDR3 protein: CASSLGTGGEQYF

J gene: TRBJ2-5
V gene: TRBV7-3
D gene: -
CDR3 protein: CASSSKGTGQETQYF

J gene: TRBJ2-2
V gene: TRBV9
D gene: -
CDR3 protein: CASSPGTLTTGELFF

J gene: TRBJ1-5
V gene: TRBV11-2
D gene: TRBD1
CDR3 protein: CASSAGTGGYQPQHF

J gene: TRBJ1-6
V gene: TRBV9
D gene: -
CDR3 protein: CASSPEQGSSYNSPLHF

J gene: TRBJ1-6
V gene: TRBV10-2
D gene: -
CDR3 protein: CATQGRIGSPLHF

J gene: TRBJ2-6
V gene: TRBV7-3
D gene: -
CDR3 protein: CASSFSGATGANVLTF

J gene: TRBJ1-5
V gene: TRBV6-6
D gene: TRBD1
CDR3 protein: CAAQGGSNSNQPQHF

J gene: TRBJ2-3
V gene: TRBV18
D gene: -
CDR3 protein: CASSPGSVFGLDTQYF

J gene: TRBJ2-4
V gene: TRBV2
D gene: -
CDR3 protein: CASSEGGRNIQYF

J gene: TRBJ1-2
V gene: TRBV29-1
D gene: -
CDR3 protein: CSANLNYGYTF

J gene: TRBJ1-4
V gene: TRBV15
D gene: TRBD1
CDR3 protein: CATSRGTGVEKLFF

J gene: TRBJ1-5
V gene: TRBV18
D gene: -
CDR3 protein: CASSPRGSADRQPQHF

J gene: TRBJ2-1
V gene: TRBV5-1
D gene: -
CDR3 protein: CASSLRTGSYNEQFF

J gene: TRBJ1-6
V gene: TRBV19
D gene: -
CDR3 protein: CASSIQNSPLHF

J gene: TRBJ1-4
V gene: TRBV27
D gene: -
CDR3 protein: CASSLRSNEKLFF

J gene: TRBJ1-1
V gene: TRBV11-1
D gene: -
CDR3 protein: CASSLGLLMNTEAFF

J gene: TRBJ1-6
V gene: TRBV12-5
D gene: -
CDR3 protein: CASGLMGQPYNSPLHF

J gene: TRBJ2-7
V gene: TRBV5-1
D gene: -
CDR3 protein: CASSFSGVRGDKLRTYEQYF

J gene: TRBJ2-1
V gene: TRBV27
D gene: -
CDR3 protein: CASSFPGVGRVPINEQFF

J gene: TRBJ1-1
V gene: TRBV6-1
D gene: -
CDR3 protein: CASSTWVDSSEAFF

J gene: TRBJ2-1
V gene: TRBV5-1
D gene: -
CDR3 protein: CASSLEAPSSYNEQFF

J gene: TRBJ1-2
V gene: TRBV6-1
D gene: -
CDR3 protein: CASSREQGRYGYTF

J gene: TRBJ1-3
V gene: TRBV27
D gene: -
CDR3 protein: CASRSYSGNTIYF

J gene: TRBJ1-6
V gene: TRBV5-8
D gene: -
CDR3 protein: CASSYRRDNSPLHF

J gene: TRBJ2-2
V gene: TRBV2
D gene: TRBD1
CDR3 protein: CASHGDRRTGELFF

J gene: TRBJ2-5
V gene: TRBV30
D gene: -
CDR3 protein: CAWSAVGLGKTQYF

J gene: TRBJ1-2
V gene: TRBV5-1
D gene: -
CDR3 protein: CASRDNYGYTF